What follows is one T cell receptor beta chain and its context. Antigen: not known. The record originates from a study of vaccination effects on CD4 cells after COVID-19. Study results and caveats: Convalescent patients numbered few in the study; early post-infection timepoints were missing entirely. Whether induced by infection or by vaccine, clones showed marked clonal contraction late after vaccination.

Pools of viral peptides were used by the ViraFEST assay to expand antigen-specific CD4+ T cells ahead of sequencing. At the end of 9 to 11 days of culture, CD4+ T cells were isolated. Vaccine recipients, nucleocapsid antibody negative, had no prior SARS-CoV-2 infection. Every well got two million PBMC, which were grown with about 9.9 IU/ml IL-2 and around 10 ug/ml peptides. On day 3 and again on day 7, half the medium was replaced with IL-2 medium. Profiling relied on immunoSEQ multiplex PCR, and the TCRdb table lists in-frame clones only, not all of them. The top ten hold about 4.1% of the sample, which has around 71,000 clones, under 75% seen once. J lost 10 bases, V lost 8 bases, and 8 bases had no gene match. The CDR3 extends over 14 amino acids. The germline gives CDR1 MNHEY, CDR2 SVGAGI.

The TCR comes from a human donor who received a COVID-19 vaccine. Sample: CD4+ T cells from PBMCs cultured with HCoV-OC43 spike peptides, taken before COVID-19 vaccination. Subset in this sample: HCoV-OC43 spike overlapping peptide pool stimulation. This rearrangement joins TRBV6-5 to TRBJ2-1; TRBD2 aligns across 13 bases. DNA for the CDR3: TGTGCCAGCTCCCGGGGACTAGCGGGATACGAGCAGTTCTTC. It codes for CASSRGLAGYEQFF.